The T cell receptor beta chain described here comes from a study of immune heterogeneity within non-small cell lung tumors. Study observations and caveats: Recurrence of identical dominant CDR3 beta clonotypes was observed across tumor sites within a patient, alongside site-unique high-frequency clones.

It was with 32 V and 13 J primers that multiplex PCR amplified TCR beta CDR3. Each CDR3 protein is one row after TCRdb ran MiXCR on the multiplex PCR reads. The sample has roughly 3,000 distinct CDR3 sequences; approximately 45% are singletons. Germline V lookup: CDR1 DFQATT, CDR2 SNEGSKA (reference sequence). The CDR3 has 14 amino acids. Remarks on this clonotype: As yet, its antigen is unknown.

Bulk tumor genomic DNA served as template, at 600 ng per sample. Collection of several biopsies per primary tumor, spaced far apart, took place during surgery. Patients underwent curative surgery for non-small cell lung cancer (untreated and newly diagnosed). A total of about 15 patients with newly diagnosed non-small cell lung cancer, all of whom were undergoing surgery with curative intent, made up the donors. The origin of this receptor is a man in his sixties with non-small cell lung cancer. What was sequenced was lung tumor tissue. The J gene is TRBJ2-1, the V gene TRBV20-1; the D call may be TRBD1 or TRBD2 (7 bases each). The CDR3: CSAGRSGGMNEQFF. DNA for the CDR3: TGCAGCGCCGGGAGGTCAGGGGGGATGAATGAGCAGTTCTTC.